The rows below give T cell receptor beta chains drawn from one sample of a study of neoadjuvant nivolumab and ipilimumab in lung cancer. The method was immunoSEQ multiplex PCR; TCRdb's version includes in-frame clones alone and lacks a portion of them. Found here are approximately 23,000 clones, about four fifths of them singletons; the top ten hold about 21%. The source material was peripheral blood, sampled before neoadjuvant nivolumab, alone or with ipilimumab. These receptor sequences come from an adult with non-small cell lung cancer. Each CDR3 is given with its conserved first and last residue. Fields, in order: V gene, D gene, J gene, clone size, CDR3 length, CDR3 protein, CDR3 DNA. A D gene is named only where the DNA matches it firmly. Clone size, where shown, is once, few, many, or a class for clones that have expanded.

TRBV19	TRBD2	TRBJ2-6	-	16	CASSIAGGSGANVLTF	TGTGCCAGTAGTATAGCGGGAGGCTCTGGGGCCAACGTCCTGACTTTC
TRBV5-1	-	TRBJ1-1	-	15	CASSLGQGRRTEAFF	TGCGCCAGCAGCTTGGGGCAGGGGAGGAGGACTGAAGCTTTCTTT
TRBV5-5	-	TRBJ1-3	-	13	CASSYRFGNTIYF	TGTGCCAGCAGCTACAGGTTTGGAAACACCATATATTTT
TRBV6-5	-	TRBJ1-5	-	12	CASRDPNQPQHF	TGTGCCAGCAGAGATCCGAATCAGCCCCAGCATTTT
TRBV14	-	TRBJ1-2	-	17	CASSRSEMEGNVDGYTF	TGTGCCAGCAGCCGGTCTGAAATGGAAGGAAATGTGGATGGCTACACCTTC
TRBV10-2	TRBD2	TRBJ2-1	-	19	CASSEPSGRPITSYNEQFF	TGCGCCAGCAGTGAGCCTAGCGGGAGGCCCATTACCTCCTACAATGAGCAGTTCTTC
TRBV30	TRBD2	TRBJ2-3	-	15	CAWSALAALSDTQYF	TGTGCCTGGAGTGCCCTAGCGGCCCTGTCAGATACGCAGTATTTT
TRBV18	TRBD2	TRBJ2-7	-	15	CASSPPSGSFLEQYF	TGTGCCAGCTCACCACCCAGCGGGAGCTTTCTCGAGCAGTACTTC
TRBV29-1	TRBD1	TRBJ2-4	-	12	CSVWDSENIQYF	TGCAGCGTTTGGGACAGTGAAAACATTCAGTACTTC
TRBV7-3	TRBD2	TRBJ2-1	-	15	CASSTTSGSGSEQFF	TGTGCCAGCAGCACGACTAGCGGGAGTGGTTCTGAGCAGTTCTTC
TRBV19	TRBD1	TRBJ1-2	-	14	CASSIISWGQGYTF	TGTGCCAGTAGTATAATATCGTGGGGACAGGGCTACACCTTC
TRBV7-8	TRBD1	TRBJ2-7	few	11	CASSLGQGAYF	TGTGCCAGCAGCCTCGGACAGGGAGCGTACTTC
TRBV9	-	TRBJ1-2	-	13	CASSFRLTTAYTF	TGTGCCAGCAGCTTTCGACTGACAACTGCCTACACCTTC
TRBV5-5	TRBD1	TRBJ2-2	-	16	CASSLVETGGGGELFF	TGTGCCAGCAGCTTGGTAGAGACAGGGGGCGGCGGGGAGCTGTTTTTT
TRBV11-2	TRBD1	TRBJ1-1	-	16	CASSARVTGDVTEAFF	TGTGCCAGCAGCGCTAGGGTGACAGGGGACGTTACTGAAGCTTTCTTT
TRBV7-3	TRBD2	TRBJ2-3	once	15	CASSLRREDTDTQYF	TGTGCCAGCAGCTTACGGCGGGAGGATACAGATACGCAGTATTTT
TRBV2	TRBD2	TRBJ2-1	-	16	CASRPGTSVSYNEQFF	TGTGCCAGCAGGCCCGGGACTAGCGTATCCTACAATGAGCAGTTCTTC
TRBV7-9	TRBD2	TRBJ2-1	-	14	CASSLSGTTNEQFF	TGTGCCAGCAGCTTATCCGGGACTACAAATGAGCAGTTCTTC
TRBV11-3	TRBD1	TRBJ2-1	-	16	CASSLVGGQGYNEQFF	TGTGCCAGCAGCTTAGTCGGGGGACAGGGGTACAATGAGCAGTTCTTC
TRBV30	-	TRBJ1-3	-	14	CAWRYGLSGNTIYF	TGTGCCTGGAGGTACGGCCTCTCTGGAAACACCATATATTTT
TRBV5-1	TRBD2	TRBJ2-1	-	15	CASSLALAGANEQFF	TGCGCCAGCAGCTTGGCGCTAGCGGGAGCTAATGAGCAGTTCTTC
TRBV7-8	-	TRBJ2-5	-	15	CASSWVLGYQETQYF	TGTGCCAGCAGCTGGGTTTTAGGGTACCAAGAGACCCAGTACTTC
TRBV6-5	-	TRBJ1-2	-	15	CASSYGSRSNYGYTF	TGTGCCAGCAGTTACGGCAGCCGATCTAACTATGGCTACACCTTC